This entry lists 21 T cell receptor beta chains sequenced from one sample in a study of shared clonotypes between healthy human individuals. Clones were sequenced by immunoSEQ multiplex PCR, and TCRdb holds only the in-frame ones, with some missing. The sample has 1.4 million or so clones, 97% to 99% seen once. What was sequenced was naive CD4+ T cells sorted from blood. The subset is: CD45RA+ positively selected. All receptors come from a man aged 25 to 40 in good health.

This chain connects TRBV7-2 to TRBJ2-2; 10 bases map to TRBD2. V gave up 2 bases and J gave up 5 bases; unmatched junction bases: 5. Looked up from germline, CDR1 is SGHTA and CDR2 is FQGNSA. This CDR3 spans 16 amino acids. The CDR3 loop is CASSLLAGVSTGELFF. The CDR3 region has the DNA TGTGCCAGCAGCTTACTAGCGGGAGTGAGTACCGGGGAGCTGTTTTTT. The full variable domain, completed using reference TRBV7-2 and TRBJ2-2, is GAGVSQSPSNKVTEKGKDVELRCDPISGHTALYWYRQSLGQGLEFLIYFQGNSAPDKSGLPSDRFSAERTGGSVSTLTIQRTQQEDSAVYLCASSLLAGVSTGELFFGEGSRLTVL.

This chain uses TRBV7-6 with TRBJ2-7; D is undetermined. CDR1 is SGHVS and CDR2 is FNYEAQ in the germline V gene. The CDR3 is made up of 13 amino acids. Deletions cut 5 bases from V and 0 bases from J, with 8 bases between. CDR3 sequence reads: CASSPESSYEQYF. The CDR3 DNA follows: TGTGCCAGCAGCCCAGAGAGCTCCTACGAGCAGTACTTC. Together with reference TRBV7-6 and TRBJ2-7, the CDR3 gives the full variable domain: GAGVSQSPRYKVTKRGQDVALRCDPISGHVSLYWYRQALGQGPEFLTYFNYEAQQDKSGLPNDRFSAERPEGSISTLTIQRTEQRDSAMYRCASSPESSYEQYFGPGTRLTVT.

The V gene is TRBV29-1, the J gene TRBJ2-3; D is perhaps TRBD1 (5 bases). V was cut by 8 bases and J by 0 bases, with 12 bases left in between. CDR3 length: 13 amino acids. CDR1 and CDR2 (germline): SQVTM, ANQGSEA. The CDR3 DNA is TGCAGCAACGGACACTCTAGCACAGATACGCAGTATTTT. Encoded protein: CSNGHSSTDTQYF.

The chain carries TRBV7-9 and TRBJ2-3, with 7 bases lining up with TRBD1. The V gene end was trimmed by 5 bases and the J gene end by 5 bases; junction bases not matched to a gene: 10. The CDR3 length is 15 residues. CDR1 is SEHNR and CDR2 is FQNEAQ in the germline V gene (reference sequence). In DNA form, the CDR3 reads TGTGCCAGCAGCGTGCTTAGGGGGCATCAAGATACGCAGTATTTT. Protein sequence: CASSVLRGHQDTQYF.

The rearrangement links TRBV4-3 to TRBJ2-1, with D unclear. Germline lookup yields CDR1 LGHNA and CDR2 YSLEER. The CDR3 contains 13 residues. Trimming took 6 bases from V and 7 from J, leaving 13 bases between them. The CDR3 DNA follows: TGCGCCAGCAGTCGGCCGGAACGAAATGAGCAGTTCTTC. This gives the protein CASSRPERNEQFF.

The chain's CDR3 is CASSSSTDTQYF. CDR3 in DNA: TGTGCCAGCAGTTCCTCCACAGATACGCAGTATTTT. The V and J genes are TRBV6-6 and TRBJ2-3, with unresolved D. Trimming left V 4 bases short and J 2 bases short, with 4 bases between. Germline CDR1 reads MNHNY; CDR2 reads SVGAGI (reference sequence). CDR3 length equals 12 residues.

The rearrangement joins TRBV29-1 to TRBJ2-5; D remains unclear. The CDR3 loop spans 12 amino acids. V lost 6 bases to trimming and J lost 5 bases, with 13 bases between them. Germline V gene lookup returns CDR1 SQVTM and CDR2 ANQGSEA. This CDR3 is CSVASGDETQYF. The CDR3 DNA reads as TGCAGCGTAGCTTCGGGTGACGAGACCCAGTACTTC.

In its sample, this clone was seen once. The chain combines TRBV5-5 with TRBJ1-4, with D tentatively TRBD1 (5 bases). The CDR3 sequence is 17 residues long. V dropped 0 bases and J dropped 0 bases, with 12 bases sitting between them. CDR1 SGHKS and CDR2 YYEKEE come from the germline V gene (reference sequence). CDR3 region: CASSLDDRRATNEKLFF. CDR3 DNA: TGTGCCAGCAGCTTGGATGACAGAAGAGCAACTAATGAAAAACTGTTTTTT.

The chain employs TRBV15 and TRBJ2-5; TRBD2 aligns across 11 bases. V shed 1 base and J 12 bases; nucleotides not matched to a gene: 7. The CDR3 length is 14 residues. Germline CDR1 LNHNV, CDR2 YYDKDF (reference sequence). The CDR3 loop is CATSRGTSGPLKYF. The CDR3 DNA follows: TGTGCCACCAGCAGAGGGACTAGCGGGCCCCTAAAGTACTTC.

This chain links TRBV2 with TRBJ1-2, with 7 bases identical to TRBD1. With 7 bases clipped from V and 8 bases from J, the junction kept 7 bases outside the gene matches. CDR1 is SNHLY and CDR2 is FYNNEI in the germline V gene. The CDR3 covers 12 residues. CDR3 in amino acids: CASKGTALGYTF. In nucleotides, the CDR3 is TGTGCCAGCAAGGGGACAGCCTTGGGCTACACCTTC.

About this clone itself: Germline and junction disagree at one end, which may indicate a read error. This chain's CDR3 is CASSPLKGGRGNKQFF. The CDR3 DNA reads as TGTGCCAGCAGCCCGCTGAAGGGGGGTAGGGGCAATAAGCAGTTCTTC. The chain recombines TRBV11-2 with TRBJ2-1; D may match TRBD1 or TRBD2 (6 bases each). This CDR3 has 16 amino acids. CDR1 is SGHAT and CDR2 is FQNNGV in the germline V gene.

This rearrangement joins TRBV2 to TRBJ2-4; 8 bases line up with TRBD1. Trimming removed 6 bases from V and 3 bases from J; junction bases left unmatched: 10. This CDR3 region has 16 residues. Looked up from germline, CDR1 is SNHLY and CDR2 is FYNNEI. Written as DNA, the CDR3 is TGTGCCAGCAGCCTCGAGACAGGGGATTTCAAAAACATTCAGTACTTC. Translation gives CASSLETGDFKNIQYF.

The gene calls are TRBV6-4 and TRBJ2-1; 10 bases are shared with TRBD2. CDR3 length equals 17 residues. CDR1 is MRHNA, CDR2 SNTAGT, per germline. The junction had 10 bases not matched to a gene; V was cut back by 4 bases and J by 4 bases. The DNA of the CDR3 is TGTGCCAGCAGTGGATTCCAAAGCGGGAGGGGGTACAATGAGCAGTTCTTC. Its translation is CASSGFQSGRGYNEQFF.

This clone was observed a single time. The chain couples TRBV30 to TRBJ1-2; D gene unclear. Germline CDR1 reads GTSNPN; CDR2 reads SVGIG (reference sequence). This CDR3 is built from 13 residues. V was shortened by 0 bases and J by 5 bases, with 10 bases between the two germline ends. The CDR3 DNA reads as TGTGCCTGGAGTGTAAAGGCAGTATATGGCTACACCTTC. This codes for CAWSVKAVYGYTF.

The V call is TRBV5-1, the J call TRBJ2-3; 12 nucleotides align to TRBD2. Trimming took 0 bases from V and 4 from J; bases not matched to a gene: 9. This CDR3 is 18 amino acids long. CDR1 and CDR2 (germline): SGHRS, YFSETQ. CDR3 loop: CASSLGTSGTIGPDTQYF. The CDR3 coding sequence is TGCGCCAGCAGCTTGGGGACTAGCGGGACCATAGGCCCAGATACGCAGTATTTT.

This clone was seen just once. The genes are TRBV19 and TRBJ1-4; 8 bases are shared with TRBD1. Trimming cost V 10 bases and J 5 bases; bases outside gene matches: 6. The CDR3 covers 13 residues. The germline CDR1 and CDR2 sequences are LNHDA and SQIVND (reference sequence). The chain's CDR3 is CATLGQGNEKLFF. The CDR3 DNA follows: TGTGCCACCTTAGGACAGGGCAATGAAAAACTGTTTTTT. Together with reference TRBV19 and TRBJ1-4, the CDR3 gives the full variable domain: DGGITQSPKYLFRKEGQNVTLSCEQNLNHDAMYWYRQDPGQGLRLIYYSQIVNDFQKGDIAEGYSVSREKKESFPLTVTSAQKNPTAFYLCATLGQGNEKLFFGSGTQLSVL.

The chain joins TRBV11-2 to TRBJ1-2; possible D gene TRBD1, 6 bases. V shed 5 bases and J shed 8 bases, with 18 bases lying between them. CDR1 and CDR2 (germline): SGHAT, FQNNGV. The CDR3 is 14 amino acids. CDR3 loop: CASSLGRGGGGYTF. In nucleotides, the CDR3 is TGTGCCAGCAGCCTCGGCCGGGGGGGCGGAGGCTACACCTTC.

DNA of the CDR3: TGCGCCAGCGGCACCGGACAGGGGGACGGCTACACCTTC. It translates to CASGTGQGDGYTF. This chain connects TRBV5-1 to TRBJ1-2, with TRBD1 matching 10 bases. CDR1 is SGHRS, CDR2 YFSETQ, per germline. V was pared by 7 bases and J by 8 bases, with 8 bases of the junction left unmatched. CDR3 length: 13 residues.

J is TRBJ2-1 and V is TRBV4-2; 12 nucleotides align to TRBD2. The CDR3 runs 19 residues. V shed 1 base and J 7 bases; nucleotides not matched to a gene: 14. Per the germline V gene, CDR1 is LGHNA and CDR2 is YNFKEQ. The CDR3 DNA reads as TGTGCCAGCAGCCAAGCGGCTAGCGGGAGGGCCGCAGGAACAAATGAGCAGTTCTTC. Its translation is CASSQAASGRAAGTNEQFF.

DNA of the CDR3: TGTGCCAGCAGCTTACTAGCGGGGAATGAGCAGTTCTTC. Its protein product is CASSLLAGNEQFF. This rearrangement joins TRBV5-4 to TRBJ2-1, with 10 bases identical to TRBD2. The J segment lost 7 bases and the V segment lost 2 bases, leaving 0 bases of the junction unmatched. Germline-derived CDR1 and CDR2 are SGHNT and YYREEE (reference sequence). This CDR3 is 13 amino acids long.

This chain joins TRBV5-1 and TRBJ2-3, with TRBD1 identical over 7 bases. Germline V gives CDR1 SGHRS, CDR2 YFSETQ. CDR3 length: 15 residues. J gave up 0 bases and V 2 bases, and 3 bases lay outside the gene matches. This chain's CDR3 is CASSFEGASTDTQYF. DNA for the CDR3: TGCGCCAGCAGCTTCGAGGGGGCGAGCACAGATACGCAGTATTTT.